This entry lists 25 T cell receptor beta chains sequenced from one sample in a study of blood T cell repertoires in COVID-19. Some clones are missing from TCRdb's copy, which holds only in-frame ones; the method was immunoSEQ multiplex PCR. The table has 15,000 to 20,000 clones, 77% seen once; the top ten hold roughly 15%. Sequenced input: peripheral blood. These receptors all come from a man between 65 and 85 years old with COVID-19, enrolled during active disease.

The CDR3 region is CAWSRTVLGDGYTF. In DNA, the CDR3 is TGTGCCTGGAGTAGGACAGTTTTAGGCGATGGCTACACCTTC. The chain is built from TRBV30 and TRBJ1-2; tentative D call: TRBD1 (6 bases). The CDR3 totals 14 residues. The germline CDR1 and CDR2 sequences are GTSNPN and SVGIG (reference sequence). Deletions cut 2 bases from V and 6 bases from J, with 16 bases between.

The chain is built from TRBV5-1 and TRBJ2-2; no clear D. V dropped 6 bases and J dropped 10 bases, with 19 bases sitting between them. The CDR3 has 14 residues. Germline V gene sequence: CDR1 SGHRS, CDR2 YFSETQ. CDR3 in amino acids: CASTAQAENEELFF. CDR3 nucleotides: TGCGCCAGCACGGCCCAGGCTGAGAATGAGGAGCTGTTTTTT. Supplemented by reference TRBV5-1 and TRBJ2-2, the full variable domain reads KAGVTQTPRYLIKTRGQQVTLSCSPISGHRSVSWYQQTPGQGLQFLFEYFSETQRNKGNFPGRFSGRQFSNSRSEMNVSTLELGDSALYLCASTAQAENEELFFGEGSRLTVL.

The rearrangement links TRBV30 to TRBJ2-4; weak D call: TRBD2 (6 bases). The CDR3 contains 13 residues. Trimming cost V 2 bases and J 6 bases, with 11 bases left between them. From germline, CDR1 is GTSNPN and CDR2 SVGIG (reference sequence). CDR3 nucleotide sequence: TGTGCCTGGAGTAAGGAGGGTGGAAACATTCAGTACTTC. It specifies CAWSKEGGNIQYF.

This clone turned up a few times. This sequence joins TRBV5-4 and TRBJ1-2; 8 nucleotides agree with TRBD1. J lost 8 bases, V lost 4 bases, and 16 bases had no gene match. The germline gives CDR1 SGHNT, CDR2 YYREEE (reference sequence). This CDR3 has 16 residues. In nucleotides, the CDR3 is TGTGCCAGCAGCCGATATGGACAGGGAGGAGTCTACGGCTACACCTTC. Amino acids: CASSRYGQGGVYGYTF.

The chain carries TRBV4-1 and TRBJ2-7; D is unresolved. This CDR3 has 15 amino acids. Germline V gene lookup returns CDR1 MGHRA and CDR2 YSYEKL. V was pared by 1 base and J by 6 bases, with 16 bases between. The CDR3 region is CASSQGHSQTSEQYF. The CDR3 bases are TGCGCCAGCAGCCAAGGTCACTCCCAGACTTCCGAGCAGTACTTC.

The chain employs TRBV4-1 and TRBJ1-2; D is unresolved. The CDR3 is 14 amino acids. Per germline, CDR1 MGHRA and CDR2 YSYEKL. V was cut by 0 bases and J by 0 bases, with 5 bases left in between. CDR3: CASSQDGANYGYTF. The CDR3 coding sequence is TGCGCCAGCAGCCAAGACGGAGCTAACTATGGCTACACCTTC.

This chain joins TRBV5-4 and TRBJ2-1; unclear D gene. The CDR3 sequence is 13 residues long. V gave up 5 bases and J gave up 8 bases, with 14 bases separating them. CDR1 and CDR2 (germline): SGHNT, YYREEE (reference sequence). CDR3 sequence reads: CASSPMVGYEQFF. CDR3 coding DNA: TGTGCCAGCAGTCCAATGGTTGGCTATGAGCAGTTCTTC.

The chain recombines TRBV7-2 with TRBJ2-1; TRBD2 matches 11 bases. This CDR3 has 16 amino acids. From germline, CDR1 is SGHTA and CDR2 FQGNSA. V lost 4 bases and J lost 8; bases outside the gene matches: 10. In DNA, the CDR3 is TGTGCCAGCAGCTCCTGGGGTAGCGGGAGGGTCCATGAGCAGTTCTTC. Amino acid sequence: CASSSWGSGRVHEQFF.

This clone is a singleton in its sample. V usage is TRBV5-4 and J usage is TRBJ2-1, with TRBD2 identical over 11 bases. The germline V gene has CDR1 SGHNT and CDR2 YYREEE (reference sequence). The CDR3 is 19 amino acids. Unmatched junction bases numbered 9, after V lost 1 base and J lost 0 bases. CDR3 in amino acids: CASSLLRTSGQSSYNEQFF. The DNA of the CDR3 is TGTGCCAGCAGCTTGCTACGGACTAGCGGGCAGAGCTCCTACAATGAGCAGTTCTTC.

The chain's CDR3 is CASSSSGTHRAYEQYF. CDR3 nucleotides: TGTGCCAGCAGTTCGTCCGGGACTCACCGAGCCTACGAGCAGTACTTC. The genes are TRBV28 and TRBJ2-7, with TRBD2 as a possible D gene (6 bases). V was clipped by 4 bases and J by 2 bases, with 18 bases between them. CDR1 is MDHEN, CDR2 SYDVKM, per germline. The CDR3 is 16 residues long.

The rearrangement uses TRBV18 and TRBJ2-7; D is perhaps TRBD1 (6 bases). The CDR3 runs to 12 residues. Per germline, CDR1 KGHSH and CDR2 LQKENI. Trimming cost V 6 bases and J 3 bases, with 9 bases left between them. The DNA of the CDR3 is TGTGCCAGCTCCCCGGACAGCTACGAGCAGTACTTC. Translation gives CASSPDSYEQYF.

The chain employs TRBV20-1 and TRBJ1-5, with D unresolved. V lost 6 bases to trimming and J lost 10 bases, with 7 bases between them. There are 9 residues in the CDR3. Looked up from germline, CDR1 is DFQATT and CDR2 is SNEGSKA (reference sequence). The CDR3 coding sequence is TGCAGTGCCGGTTCACCCCAGCATTTT. Translating gives CSAGSPQHF.

This clone was recorded only once. This sequence joins TRBV29-1 and TRBJ1-2, with 9 bases identical to TRBD1. Germline V gives CDR1 SQVTM, CDR2 ANQGSEA. Unmatched junction bases numbered 9, after V lost 7 bases and J lost 6 bases. The CDR3 loop spans 13 amino acids. The CDR3 coding sequence is TGCAGCGCGGGCCGGGACAGGGTGCATGGCTACACCTTC. This encodes CSAGRDRVHGYTF.

This clone was counted only a few times. The chain recombines TRBV19 with TRBJ2-7; 7 bases match TRBD1. CDR3 length: 14 amino acids. V lost 6 bases to trimming and J lost 3 bases; unmatched junction nucleotides: 8. Germline CDR1 LNHDA, CDR2 SQIVND (reference sequence). CDR3 residues: CASRPRQGGYEQYF. DNA of the CDR3: TGTGCCAGTAGACCCCGACAGGGCGGCTACGAGCAGTACTTC.

The chain combines TRBV6-5 with TRBJ1-1, with D uncertain. Germline lookup yields CDR1 MNHEY and CDR2 SVGAGI. Trimming pared 9 bases from V and 8 bases from J, leaving 10 bases between. CDR3 length: 10 amino acids. The CDR3 sequence is CASSPREAFF. The CDR3 DNA reads TGTGCCAGTTCCCCCAGGGAAGCTTTCTTT.

The V gene is TRBV5-1, the J gene TRBJ1-2; D is perhaps TRBD1 (5 bases). The CDR3 covers 14 residues. Trimming took off 1 base at V and 4 bases at J, with 11 bases between the two ends. Germline V gene lookup returns CDR1 SGHRS and CDR2 YFSETQ. The CDR3 sequence is CASSLKGFGYGYTF. CDR3 DNA: TGCGCCAGCAGCTTGAAGGGGTTCGGCTATGGCTACACCTTC.

V usage is TRBV27 and J usage is TRBJ1-2; D remains ambiguous. The V end was cut by 6 bases, the J end by 11 bases, with 16 bases between. Germline V gene sequence: CDR1 MNHEY, CDR2 SMNVEV (reference sequence). CDR3 length equals 12 residues. CDR3 sequence reads: CASSREIGRYTF. CDR3 nucleotides: TGTGCCAGCAGCCGTGAAATTGGGAGGTACACCTTC.

This clone showed up just a few times. V is TRBV10-3 and J is TRBJ2-7; weak D call: TRBD1 (5 bases). This CDR3 region has 13 residues. Trimming left V 9 bases short and J 5 bases short, with 17 bases between. Germline CDR1 and CDR2: ENHRY and SYGVKD. In DNA, the CDR3 is TGTGCCATTAGGGGTGGGCCCGAGCACGAGCAGTACTTC. This gives the protein CAIRGGPEHEQYF.

This chain uses TRBV6-2 or TRBV6-3 with TRBJ2-5, with 9 bases aligning to TRBD2. V lost 2 bases to trimming and J lost 1 base; unmatched junction nucleotides: 5. The CDR3 is 16 amino acids. Germline lookup yields CDR1 MNHEY and CDR2 SVGEGT. The CDR3 DNA reads TGTGCCAGCAGTTACCGTCTAGCGGGACCCCAAGAGACCCAGTACTTC. Translating it yields CASSYRLAGPQETQYF.

The chain combines TRBV7-3 with TRBJ2-2, with 11 bases that match TRBD1. This CDR3 comprises 16 residues. J gave up 4 bases and V 5 bases, and 6 bases lay outside the gene matches. Germline CDR1 is SGHTA and CDR2 is FQGTGA. CDR3 DNA: TGTGCCAGCAGCCCCCAGGGACAGGGGGTCACCGGGGAGCTGTTTTTT. Protein: CASSPQGQGVTGELFF.

This chain links TRBV19 with TRBJ2-1; 8 bases match TRBD1. CDR3 length equals 13 residues. CDR1 and CDR2 from the germline V gene are LNHDA and SQIVND (reference sequence). Unmatched junction bases numbered 6, after V lost 10 bases and J lost 4 bases. CDR3 sequence (DNA): TGTGCCACGAGACAGGGGTGGTACAATGAGCAGTTCTTC. Residues: CATRQGWYNEQFF. Complete variable domain (other parts from reference TRBV19 and TRBJ2-1): DGGITQSPKYLFRKEGQNVTLSCEQNLNHDAMYWYRQDPGQGLRLIYYSQIVNDFQKGDIAEGYSVSREKKESFPLTVTSAQKNPTAFYLCATRQGWYNEQFFGPGTRLTVL.

This clone was picked up one time. The chain couples TRBV6-5 to TRBJ2-7, with 8 bases aligning to TRBD2. The V gene end was trimmed by 5 bases and the J gene end by 0 bases; junction bases not matched to a gene: 3. Germline loops: CDR1 MNHEY, CDR2 SVGAGI. This CDR3 is built from 14 residues. The DNA of the CDR3 is TGTGCCAGCAGTAGACTAGCGAGCTCCTACGAGCAGTACTTC. It codes for CASSRLASSYEQYF.

The chain joins TRBV10-3 to TRBJ1-4; TRBD1 aligns across 7 bases. J was trimmed by 7 bases and V by 4 bases; bases with no gene match: 3. The germline gives CDR1 ENHRY, CDR2 SYGVKD. This CDR3 comprises 13 residues. Here the CDR3 reads CAISAGGREKLFF. The CDR3 nucleotides are TGTGCCATCAGTGCAGGGGGTCGTGAAAAACTGTTTTTT.

This clone was counted only a few times. V is TRBV3-1 (or the pseudogene TRBV3-2) and J is TRBJ2-7; maybe TRBD1 (6 bases). Germline lookup yields CDR1 LGHDT and CDR2 YNNKEL (reference sequence). Trimming removed 1 base from V and 2 bases from J, with 12 bases in between. This CDR3 has 15 residues. The CDR3: CASSQARTVTYEQYF. Written as DNA, the CDR3 is TGTGCCAGCAGCCAAGCGAGGACAGTCACCTACGAGCAGTACTTC.

This clone was seen just once. CDR3 protein: CASSRSTIEAFF. The CDR3 nucleotides are TGTGCCAGCAGTCGGTCGACTATTGAAGCTTTCTTT. The chain couples TRBV2 to TRBJ1-1; D not certain. Germline values: CDR1 SNHLY, CDR2 FYNNEI. V lost 5 bases and J lost 7, with 11 bases in between. The CDR3 is made up of 12 amino acids.